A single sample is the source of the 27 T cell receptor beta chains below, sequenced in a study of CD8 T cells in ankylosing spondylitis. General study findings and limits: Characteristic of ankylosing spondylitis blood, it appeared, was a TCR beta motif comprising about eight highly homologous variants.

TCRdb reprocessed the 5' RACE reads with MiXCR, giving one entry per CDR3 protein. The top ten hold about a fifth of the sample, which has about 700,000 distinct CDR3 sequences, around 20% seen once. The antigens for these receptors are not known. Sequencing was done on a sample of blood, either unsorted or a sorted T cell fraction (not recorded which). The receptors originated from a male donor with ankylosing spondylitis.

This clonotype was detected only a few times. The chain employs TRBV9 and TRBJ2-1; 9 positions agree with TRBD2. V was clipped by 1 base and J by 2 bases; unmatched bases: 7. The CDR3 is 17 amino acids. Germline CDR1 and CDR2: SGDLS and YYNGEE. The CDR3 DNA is TGTGCCAGCAGCGTACCGGCTAGCGGGGCCGCCTACAATGAGCAGTTCTTC. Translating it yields CASSVPASGAAYNEQFF. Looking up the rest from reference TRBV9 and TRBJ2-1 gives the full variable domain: DSGVTQTPKHLITATGQRVTLRCSPRSGDLSVYWYQQSLDQGLQFLIQYYNGEERAKGNILERFSAQQFPDLHSELNLSSLELGDSALYFCASSVPASGAAYNEQFFGPGTRLTVL.

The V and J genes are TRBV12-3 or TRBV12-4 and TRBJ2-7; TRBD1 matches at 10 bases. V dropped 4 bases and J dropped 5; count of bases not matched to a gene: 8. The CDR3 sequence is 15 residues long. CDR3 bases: TGTGCCAGCAGTTCCCGGGACAGGGGTCCCCACGAGCAGTACTTC. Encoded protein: CASSSRDRGPHEQYF.

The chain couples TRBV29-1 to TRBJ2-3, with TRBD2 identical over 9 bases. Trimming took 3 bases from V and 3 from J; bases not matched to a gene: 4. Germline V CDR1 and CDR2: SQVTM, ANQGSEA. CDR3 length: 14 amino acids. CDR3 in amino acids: CSVEPSGMTDTQYF. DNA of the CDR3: TGCAGCGTTGAGCCTAGCGGGATGACAGATACGCAGTATTTT.

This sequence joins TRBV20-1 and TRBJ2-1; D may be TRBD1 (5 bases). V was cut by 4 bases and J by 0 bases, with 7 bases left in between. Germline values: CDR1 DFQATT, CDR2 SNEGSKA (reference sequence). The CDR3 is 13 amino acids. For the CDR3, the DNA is TGCAGTGCTATCGACAGCTCCTACAATGAGCAGTTCTTC. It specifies CSAIDSSYNEQFF.

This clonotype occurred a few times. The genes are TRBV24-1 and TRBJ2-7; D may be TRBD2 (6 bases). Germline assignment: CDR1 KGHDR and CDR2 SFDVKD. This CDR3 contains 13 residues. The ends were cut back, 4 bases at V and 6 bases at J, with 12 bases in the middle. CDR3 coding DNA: TGTGCCACCAGTGACCCGCGGGGTGGCGAGCAGTACTTC. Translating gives CATSDPRGGEQYF.

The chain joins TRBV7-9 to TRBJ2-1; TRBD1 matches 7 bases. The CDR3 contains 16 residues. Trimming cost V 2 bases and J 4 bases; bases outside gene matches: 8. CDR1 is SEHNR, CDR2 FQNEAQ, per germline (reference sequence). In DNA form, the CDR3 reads TGTGCCAGCAGCTTAAAGGGGACAGAAAAGTACAATGAGCAGTTCTTC. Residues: CASSLKGTEKYNEQFF.

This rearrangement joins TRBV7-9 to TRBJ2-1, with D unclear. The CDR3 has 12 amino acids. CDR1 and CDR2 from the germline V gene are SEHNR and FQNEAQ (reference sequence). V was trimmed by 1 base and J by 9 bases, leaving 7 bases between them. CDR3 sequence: CASSLVQVEQFF. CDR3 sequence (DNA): TGTGCCAGCAGCTTAGTTCAGGTTGAGCAGTTCTTC.

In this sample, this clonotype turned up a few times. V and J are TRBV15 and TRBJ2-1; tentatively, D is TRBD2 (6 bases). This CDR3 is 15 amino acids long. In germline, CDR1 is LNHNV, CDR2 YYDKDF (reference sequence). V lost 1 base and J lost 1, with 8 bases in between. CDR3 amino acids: CATSRVGGSYNEQFF. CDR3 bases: TGTGCCACCAGCAGAGTGGGGGGATCCTACAATGAGCAGTTCTTC.

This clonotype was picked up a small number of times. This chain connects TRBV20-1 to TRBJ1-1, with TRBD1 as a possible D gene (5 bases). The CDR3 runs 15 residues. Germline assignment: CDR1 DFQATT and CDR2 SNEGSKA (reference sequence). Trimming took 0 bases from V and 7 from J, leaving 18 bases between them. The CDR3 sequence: CSARDLGLWGSEAFF. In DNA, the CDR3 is TGCAGTGCTAGAGATCTGGGTCTTTGGGGCAGTGAAGCTTTCTTT.

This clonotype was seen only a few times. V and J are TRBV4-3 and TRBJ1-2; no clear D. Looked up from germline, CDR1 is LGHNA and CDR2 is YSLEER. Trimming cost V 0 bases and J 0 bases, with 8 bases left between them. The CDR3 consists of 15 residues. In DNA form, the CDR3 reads TGCGCCAGCAGCCAAGATCAGGCAGCTAACTATGGCTACACCTTC. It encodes CASSQDQAANYGYTF.

CDR3 loop: CASSHRGQGEYEQYF. The DNA of the CDR3 is TGTGCCAGCAGCCACCGGGGACAGGGGGAATACGAGCAGTACTTC. The chain has TRBV3-1 and TRBJ2-7; 11 bases are shared with TRBD1. The CDR3 runs to 15 residues. Trimming removed 3 bases from V and 4 bases from J; junction bases left unmatched: 5. Germline V gene sequence: CDR1 LGHDT, CDR2 YNNKEL (reference sequence).

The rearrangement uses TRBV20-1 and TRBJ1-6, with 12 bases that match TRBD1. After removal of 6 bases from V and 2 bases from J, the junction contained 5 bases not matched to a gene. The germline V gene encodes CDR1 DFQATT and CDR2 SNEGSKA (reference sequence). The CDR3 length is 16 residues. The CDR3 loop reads CSAPGQGAAYNSPLHF. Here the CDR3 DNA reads TGCAGTGCCCCGGGACAGGGGGCGGCCTATAATTCACCCCTCCACTTT.

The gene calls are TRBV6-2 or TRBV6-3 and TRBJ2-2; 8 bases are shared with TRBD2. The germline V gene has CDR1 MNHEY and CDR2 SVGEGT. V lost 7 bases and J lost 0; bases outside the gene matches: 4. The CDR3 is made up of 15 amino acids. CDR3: CASKIAGTNTGELFF. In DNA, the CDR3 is TGTGCCAGCAAAATAGCGGGGACGAACACCGGGGAGCTGTTTTTT.

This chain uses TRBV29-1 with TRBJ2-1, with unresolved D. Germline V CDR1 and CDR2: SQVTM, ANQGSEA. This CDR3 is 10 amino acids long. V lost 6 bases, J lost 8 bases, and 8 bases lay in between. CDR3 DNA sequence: TGCAGCGTCCTTCGTCATGAGCAGTTCTTC. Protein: CSVLRHEQFF.

The CDR3: CSANRDRGYEQYF. CDR3 coding DNA: TGCAGTGCGAACCGGGACAGGGGGTACGAGCAGTACTTC. The chain links TRBV20-1 to TRBJ2-7; 11 bases fit TRBD1. Germline trimming cut 6 bases from V and 4 bases from J; bases unmatched to any gene: 5. The CDR3 has 13 residues. Looked up from germline, CDR1 is DFQATT and CDR2 is SNEGSKA (reference sequence).

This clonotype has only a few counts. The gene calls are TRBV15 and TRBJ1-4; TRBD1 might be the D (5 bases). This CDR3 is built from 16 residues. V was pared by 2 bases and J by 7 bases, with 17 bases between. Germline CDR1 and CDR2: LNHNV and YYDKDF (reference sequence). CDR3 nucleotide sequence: TGTGCCACCAGCAGATCCTCAGGGAGTAGGAGTGAAAAACTGTTTTTT. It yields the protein CATSRSSGSRSEKLFF.

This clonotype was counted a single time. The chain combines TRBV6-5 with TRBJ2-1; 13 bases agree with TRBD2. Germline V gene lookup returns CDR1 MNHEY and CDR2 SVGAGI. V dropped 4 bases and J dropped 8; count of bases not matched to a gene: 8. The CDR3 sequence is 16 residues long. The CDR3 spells CASSLGLAGRKDEQFF. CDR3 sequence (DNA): TGTGCCAGCAGTTTGGGACTAGCGGGGCGTAAAGATGAGCAGTTCTTC.

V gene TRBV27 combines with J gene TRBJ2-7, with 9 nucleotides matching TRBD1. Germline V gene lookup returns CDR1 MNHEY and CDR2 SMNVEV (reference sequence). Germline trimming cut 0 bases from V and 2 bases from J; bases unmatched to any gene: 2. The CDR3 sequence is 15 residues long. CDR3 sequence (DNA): TGTGCCAGCAGTTTATCAGGGACAGGGACCTACGAGCAGTACTTC. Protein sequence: CASSLSGTGTYEQYF.

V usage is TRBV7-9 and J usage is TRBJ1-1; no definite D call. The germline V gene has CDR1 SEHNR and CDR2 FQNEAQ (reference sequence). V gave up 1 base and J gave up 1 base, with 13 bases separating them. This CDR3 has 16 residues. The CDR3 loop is CASSLDAGLGNTEAFF. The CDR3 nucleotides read TGTGCCAGCAGCTTAGATGCTGGATTGGGGAACACTGAAGCTTTCTTT.

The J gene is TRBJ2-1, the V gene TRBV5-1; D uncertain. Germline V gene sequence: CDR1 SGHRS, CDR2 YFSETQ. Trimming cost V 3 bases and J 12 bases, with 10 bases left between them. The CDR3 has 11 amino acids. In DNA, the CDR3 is TGCGCCAGCAGCTCGGACGGGCTGCAGTTCTTC. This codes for CASSSDGLQFF.

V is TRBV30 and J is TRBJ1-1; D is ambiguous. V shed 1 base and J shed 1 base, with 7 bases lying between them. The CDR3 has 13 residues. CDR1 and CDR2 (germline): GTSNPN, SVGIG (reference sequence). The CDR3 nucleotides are TGTGCCTGGAGTGGGAGGAGGAACACTGAAGCTTTCTTT. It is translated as CAWSGRRNTEAFF. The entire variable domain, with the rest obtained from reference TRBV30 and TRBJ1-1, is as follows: SQTIHQWPATLVQPVGSPLSLECTVEGTSNPNLYWYRQAAGRGLQLLFYSVGIGQISSEVPQNLSASRPQDRQFILSSKKLLLSDSGFYLCAWSGRRNTEAFFGQGTRLTVV.

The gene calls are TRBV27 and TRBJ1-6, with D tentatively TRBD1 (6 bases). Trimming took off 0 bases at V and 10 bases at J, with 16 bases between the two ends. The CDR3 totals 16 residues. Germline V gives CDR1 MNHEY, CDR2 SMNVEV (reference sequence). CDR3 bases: TGTGCCAGCAGTTTATCGGTCGGGGGGCGTGGATCACCCCTCCACTTT. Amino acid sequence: CASSLSVGGRGSPLHF.

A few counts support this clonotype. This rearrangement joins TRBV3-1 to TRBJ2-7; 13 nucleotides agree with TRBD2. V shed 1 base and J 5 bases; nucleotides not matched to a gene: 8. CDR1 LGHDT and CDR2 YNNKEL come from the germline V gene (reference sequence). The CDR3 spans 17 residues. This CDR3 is CASSQAPAGLAGDEQYF. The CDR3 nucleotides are TGTGCCAGCAGCCAAGCCCCGGCCGGACTAGCGGGAGACGAGCAGTACTTC.

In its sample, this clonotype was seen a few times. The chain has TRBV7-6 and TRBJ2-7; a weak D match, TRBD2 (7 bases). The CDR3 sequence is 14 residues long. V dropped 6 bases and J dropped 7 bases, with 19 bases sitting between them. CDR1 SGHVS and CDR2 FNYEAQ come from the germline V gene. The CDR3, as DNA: TGTGCCAGCAGTTCCGCCTTGGGGGGGCTTGAGCAGTACTTC. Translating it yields CASSSALGGLEQYF.

The DNA of the CDR3 is TGTGCCAGCAGCCCGGCGCAAGGGGCCAACGTCCTGACTTTC. Its protein product is CASSPAQGANVLTF. The gene calls are TRBV12-3 or TRBV12-4 and TRBJ2-6; D not resolved. Trimming removed 6 bases from V and 4 bases from J, with 10 bases in between. This CDR3 is 14 amino acids long.

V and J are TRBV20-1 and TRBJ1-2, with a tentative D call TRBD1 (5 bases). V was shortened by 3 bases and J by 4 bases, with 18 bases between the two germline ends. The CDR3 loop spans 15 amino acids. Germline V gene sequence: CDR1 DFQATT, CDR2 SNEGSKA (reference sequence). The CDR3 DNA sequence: TGCAGTGCTAGCCCCGGGACCCTGGCAAGCTATGGCTACACCTTC. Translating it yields CSASPGTLASYGYTF.

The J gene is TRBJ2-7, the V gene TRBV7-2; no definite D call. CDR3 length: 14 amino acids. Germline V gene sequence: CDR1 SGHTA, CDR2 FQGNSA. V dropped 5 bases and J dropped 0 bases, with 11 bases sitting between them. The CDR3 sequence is CASSNHSGSYEQYF. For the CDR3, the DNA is TGTGCCAGCAGCAACCACTCGGGCTCCTACGAGCAGTACTTC. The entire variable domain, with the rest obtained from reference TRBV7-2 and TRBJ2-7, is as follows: GAGVSQSPSNKVTEKGKDVELRCDPISGHTALYWYRQSLGQGLEFLIYFQGNSAPDKSGLPSDRFSAERTGGSVSTLTIQRTQQEDSAVYLCASSNHSGSYEQYFGPGTRLTVT.